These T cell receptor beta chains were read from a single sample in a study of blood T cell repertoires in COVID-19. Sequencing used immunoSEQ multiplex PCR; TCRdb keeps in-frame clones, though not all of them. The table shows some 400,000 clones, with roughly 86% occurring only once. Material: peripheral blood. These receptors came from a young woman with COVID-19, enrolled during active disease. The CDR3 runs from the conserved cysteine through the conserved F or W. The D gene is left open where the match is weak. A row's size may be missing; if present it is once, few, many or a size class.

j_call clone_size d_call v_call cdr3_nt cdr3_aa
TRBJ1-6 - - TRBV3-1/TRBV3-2 TGTGCCAGCAGCAACAGGGTAAATTCACCCCTCCACTTT CASSNRVNSPLHF
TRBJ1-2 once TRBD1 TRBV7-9 TGTGCCAGCAGCTTAGGATCACAGGGGGCGGATGGCTACACCTTC CASSLGSQGADGYTF
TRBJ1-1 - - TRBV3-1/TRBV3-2 TGTGCCAGCAGCCTCAGAGGTAACACTGAAGCTTTCTTT CASSLRGNTEAFF
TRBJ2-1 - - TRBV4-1 TGCGCCAGCAGCCAAGATCACGGGGTCCTCGACGGGTACTACAATGAGCAGTTCTTC CASSQDHGVLDGYYNEQFF
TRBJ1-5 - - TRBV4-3 TGCGCCAGCAGCCAAAGCAGGTCCGTCGATCAGCCCCAGCATTTT CASSQSRSVDQPQHF
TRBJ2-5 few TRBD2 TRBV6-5 TGTGCCAGCAGACTGGGACTAGCGGGACGAGAGACCCAGTACTTC CASRLGLAGRETQYF
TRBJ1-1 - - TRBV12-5 TGTGCTAGTGGTTTGGTAGTATCGGGGAACACTGAAGCTTTCTTT CASGLVVSGNTEAFF
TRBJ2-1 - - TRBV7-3 TGTGCCAGCAGCTTATTCAGTGTCAATGAGCAGTTCTTC CASSLFSVNEQFF
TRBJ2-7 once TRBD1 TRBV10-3 TGTGCCATCAGGACAGGGGGCAGTTACGAGCAGTACTTC CAIRTGGSYEQYF
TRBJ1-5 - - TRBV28 TGTGCCAGCAGTTACCCGACACCAAGGGGCTTAAATCAGCCCCAGCATTTT CASSYPTPRGLNQPQHF
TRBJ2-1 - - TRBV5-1 TGCGCCAGCAGCCCAGGGTTCCCCCCCAATGAGCAGTTCTTC CASSPGFPPNEQFF
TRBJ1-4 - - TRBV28 TGTGCCAGCAGTTTTTCCGGGGCAACTAATGAAAAACTGTTTTTT CASSFSGATNEKLFF
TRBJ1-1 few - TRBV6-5 TGTGCCAGCATCGGGTTGAACACTGAAGCTTTCTTT CASIGLNTEAFF
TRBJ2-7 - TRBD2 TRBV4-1 TGCGCCAGCAGCCAATTTGGGACTACTTCCTCCCGCGAGCAGTACTTC CASSQFGTTSSREQYF
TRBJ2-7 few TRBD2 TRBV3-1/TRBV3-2 TGTGCCAGCAGCCCGACCGTTAGGGCTAGCGGCAGCTCCTACGAGCAGTACTTC CASSPTVRASGSSYEQYF
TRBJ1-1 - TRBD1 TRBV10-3 TGTGCCATCAGCAGGACAGGGGGCTCGATGAACACTGAAGCTTTCTTT CAISRTGGSMNTEAFF
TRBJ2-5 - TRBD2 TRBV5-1 TGCGCCAGCAGCTCCGGACTAGCGGGAGGGAGGATGGAGACCCAGTACTTC CASSSGLAGGRMETQYF
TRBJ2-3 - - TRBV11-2 TGTGCCAGCAGCACCCGGACAGATACGCAGTATTTT CASSTRTDTQYF
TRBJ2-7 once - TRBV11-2 TGTGCCAGCAGCTTCAGGGGGAGCGGGAGCAGCGAGCAGTACTTC CASSFRGSGSSEQYF
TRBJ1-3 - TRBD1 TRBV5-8 TGTGCCAGCAGTTTCGACAGGGCTGGAAACACCATATATTTT CASSFDRAGNTIYF
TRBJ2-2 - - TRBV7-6 TGTGCCAGCAGCCCCGTCACCGGGGAGCTGTTTTTT CASSPVTGELFF
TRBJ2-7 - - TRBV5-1 TGCGCCAGCAGCTTAGGAGACGGCTACGAGCAGTACTTC CASSLGDGYEQYF
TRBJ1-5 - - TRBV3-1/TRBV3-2 TGTGCCAGCAGCCAGGCAGGGGGCAATCAGCCCCAGCATTTT CASSQAGGNQPQHF
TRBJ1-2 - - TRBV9 TGTGCCAGCAGCGTTACCCAGGGGCAACTCACCTTC CASSVTQGQLTF
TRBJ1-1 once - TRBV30 TGTGCCTGGAGTGTACCCTTTCGAGGGATCGACACTGAAGCTTTCTTT CAWSVPFRGIDTEAFF